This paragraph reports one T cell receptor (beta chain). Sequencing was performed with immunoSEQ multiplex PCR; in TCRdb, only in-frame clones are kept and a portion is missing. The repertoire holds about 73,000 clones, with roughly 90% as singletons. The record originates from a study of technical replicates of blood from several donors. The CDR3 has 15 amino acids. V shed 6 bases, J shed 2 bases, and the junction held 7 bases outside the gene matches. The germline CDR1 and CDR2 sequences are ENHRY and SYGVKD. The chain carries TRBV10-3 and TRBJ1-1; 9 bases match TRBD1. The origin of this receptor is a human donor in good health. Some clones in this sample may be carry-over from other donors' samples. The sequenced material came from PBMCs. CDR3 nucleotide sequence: TGTGCCATCAGACCTTGGACAGGGGACAACACTGAAGCTTTCTTT. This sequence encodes CAIRPWTGDNTEAFF.